This T cell receptor (beta chain) was found in a study of shared clonotypes between healthy human individuals. The wider study: Used for every donor were three CD4 naive, three CD4 memory, two CD8 naive and one CD8 memory plate. Study outcomes and limitations: Limited genetic and exposure-history diversity came from having few donors.

The CDR3 spans 20 residues. Germline values: CDR1 MGHRA, CDR2 YSYEKL. Between the trimmed V and J ends, which lost 0 bases and 0 bases, there was a span of 21 bases. At a deep level, the assay was run. Profiling relied on immunoSEQ multiplex PCR, and the TCRdb table lists in-frame clones only, not all of them. The table records some 2,000,000 clones, nearly 97% of them present only once. Comments on this clone: The antigen is not known.

All the donors were Caucasian adults who lived in Nashville, Tennessee. The chain is built from TRBV4-1 and TRBJ2-1; D may be TRBD1 (6 bases). Sequencing was performed on naive CD4+ T cells sorted from blood. Subset: CD45RA+ positively selected. This TCR was sampled from a man in his late teens or twenties in good health. The CDR3 sequence is CASSQEKLKDSQGSYNEQFF. The CDR3, as DNA: TGCGCCAGCAGCCAAGAAAAACTTAAGGACAGCCAGGGCTCCTACAATGAGCAGTTCTTC.